This T cell receptor beta chain was found in a study of blood T cells in healthy people across ages. Broader study findings: Per million T cells, TCR beta diversity dropped about linearly as age rose.

V was clipped by 4 bases and J by 1 base; unmatched bases: 8. CDR3 length: 17 amino acids. Germline V gene sequence: CDR1 SQVTM, CDR2 ANQGSEA. Researchers collected approximately 9.5 milliliters of peripheral blood from every single donor. As concerns this clonotype: Antigen: not known.

It was with a sample-barcoded 5' primer and a J-beta primer mix that a second PCR of roughly 7 to 12 cycles was run. The yield of each sample was at least 2.5 million CDR3-containing paired-end reads. TCRdb re-analysed the 5' RACE reads in MiXCR, keeping a single row per CDR3 protein. This sample yields some 900,000 distinct CDR3 sequences, of which 48% are seen a single time; 13% belongs to the top ten. The clonotype comes from a man in his thirties or forties in good health. J is TRBJ2-3 and V is TRBV29-1; 13 bases are a match to TRBD2. Sequencing input: blood. CDR3 nucleotide sequence: TGCAGCGTTGTCCCGATGGGACTAGCGGGGCGCACAGATACGCAGTATTTT. This translates into CSVVPMGLAGRTDTQYF.